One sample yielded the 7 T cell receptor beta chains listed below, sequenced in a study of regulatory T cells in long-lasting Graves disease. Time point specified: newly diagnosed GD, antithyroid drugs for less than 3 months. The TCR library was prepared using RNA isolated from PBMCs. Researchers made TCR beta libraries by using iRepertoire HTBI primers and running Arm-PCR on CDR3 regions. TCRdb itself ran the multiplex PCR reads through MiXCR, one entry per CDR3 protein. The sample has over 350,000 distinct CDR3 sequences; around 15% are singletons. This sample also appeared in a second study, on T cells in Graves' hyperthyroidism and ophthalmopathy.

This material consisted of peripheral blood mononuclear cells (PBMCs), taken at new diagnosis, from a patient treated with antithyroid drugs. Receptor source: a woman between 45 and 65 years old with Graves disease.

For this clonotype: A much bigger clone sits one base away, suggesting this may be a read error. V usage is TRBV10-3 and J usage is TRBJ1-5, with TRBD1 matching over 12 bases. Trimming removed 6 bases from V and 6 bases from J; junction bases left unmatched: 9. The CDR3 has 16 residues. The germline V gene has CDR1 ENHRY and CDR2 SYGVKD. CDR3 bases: TGTGCCATCAGCCCGGGACAGGGGGCACGAGGTCAGCCCCAGCATTTT. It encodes CAISPGQGARGQPQHF.

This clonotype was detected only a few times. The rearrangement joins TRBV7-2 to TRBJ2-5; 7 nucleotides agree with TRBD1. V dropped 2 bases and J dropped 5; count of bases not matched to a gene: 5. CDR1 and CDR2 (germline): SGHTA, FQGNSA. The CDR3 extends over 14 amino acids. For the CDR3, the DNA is TGTGCCAGCAGCTTAAACAGGGGTACGGAGACCCAGTACTTC. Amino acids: CASSLNRGTETQYF. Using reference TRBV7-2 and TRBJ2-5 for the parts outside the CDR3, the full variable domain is GAGVSQSPSNKVTEKGKDVELRCDPISGHTALYWYRQSLGQGLEFLIYFQGNSAPDKSGLPSDRFSAERTGGSVSTLTIQRTQQEDSAVYLCASSLNRGTETQYFGPGTRLLVL.

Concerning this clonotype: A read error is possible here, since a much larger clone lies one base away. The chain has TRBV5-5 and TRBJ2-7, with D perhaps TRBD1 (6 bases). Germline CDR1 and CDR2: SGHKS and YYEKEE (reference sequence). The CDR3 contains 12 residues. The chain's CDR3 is CASGLGHYEQYF. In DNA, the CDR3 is TGTGCCAGCGGCTTGGGACACTACGAGCAGTACTTC.

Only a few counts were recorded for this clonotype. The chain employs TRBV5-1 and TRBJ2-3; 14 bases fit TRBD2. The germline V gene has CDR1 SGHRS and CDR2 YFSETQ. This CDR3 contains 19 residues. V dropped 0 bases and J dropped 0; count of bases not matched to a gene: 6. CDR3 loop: CASSLDSGTSGRSTDTQYF. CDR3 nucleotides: TGCGCCAGCAGCTTGGACTCCGGGACTAGCGGGAGAAGCACAGATACGCAGTATTTT.

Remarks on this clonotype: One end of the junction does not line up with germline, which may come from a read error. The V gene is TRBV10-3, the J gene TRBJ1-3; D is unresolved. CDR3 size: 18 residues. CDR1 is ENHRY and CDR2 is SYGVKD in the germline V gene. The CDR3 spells CAISESKPALTSGNTLYF. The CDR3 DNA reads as TGTGCCATCAGTGAGTCGAAGCCAGCTCTAACCTCTGGAAACACCTTATATTTT.

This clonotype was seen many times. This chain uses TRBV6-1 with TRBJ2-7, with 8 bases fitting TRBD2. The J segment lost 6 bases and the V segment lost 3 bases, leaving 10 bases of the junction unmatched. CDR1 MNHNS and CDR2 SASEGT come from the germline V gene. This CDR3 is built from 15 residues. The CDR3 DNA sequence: TGTGCCAGCAGTGACGCAGCGGGAGTATTCGCCGAGCAGTACTTC. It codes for CASSDAAGVFAEQYF.

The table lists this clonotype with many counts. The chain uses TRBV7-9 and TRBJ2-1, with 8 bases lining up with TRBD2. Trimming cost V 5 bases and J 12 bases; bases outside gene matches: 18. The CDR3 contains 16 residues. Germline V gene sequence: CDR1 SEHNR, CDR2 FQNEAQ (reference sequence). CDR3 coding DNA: TGTGCCAGCAGCAGAGCCGGCGGGAGGACCCTGGTTGGGCAGTTCTTC. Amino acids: CASSRAGGRTLVGQFF. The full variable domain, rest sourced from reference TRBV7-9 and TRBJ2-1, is DTGVSQNPRHKITKRGQNVTFRCDPISEHNRLYWYRQTLGQGPEFLTYFQNEAQLEKSRLLSDRFSAERPKGSFSTLEIQRTEQGDSAMYLCASSRAGGRTLVGQFFGPGTRLTVL.